This T cell receptor beta chain was documented in a study of blood T cells in healthy people across ages. Germline loops: CDR1 MNHEY, CDR2 SVGAGI. The CDR3 runs to 18 residues. V trimming: 4 bases; J trimming: 2 bases; junction bases outside the gene matches: 15. This clonotype was detected ten times or more. Primers used in a second PCR of roughly 6 to 12 cycles were a sample-barcoded 5' primer and a J-beta primer mix. TCRdb recomputed calls from the 5' RACE reads with MiXCR, one row per CDR3 protein. This sample has roughly 650,000 distinct CDR3 sequences, with roughly 30% found just once. This receptor was identified in a woman of 80 years or more in good health. The sequencing input was blood. The chain links TRBV6-5 to TRBJ2-7; the match to TRBD2 covers 9 bases. CDR3 region: CASSSLPRVAGAPYEQYF. CDR3 coding DNA: TGTGCCAGCAGTTCCTTACCCCGGGTAGCGGGGGCCCCCTACGAGCAGTACTTC.